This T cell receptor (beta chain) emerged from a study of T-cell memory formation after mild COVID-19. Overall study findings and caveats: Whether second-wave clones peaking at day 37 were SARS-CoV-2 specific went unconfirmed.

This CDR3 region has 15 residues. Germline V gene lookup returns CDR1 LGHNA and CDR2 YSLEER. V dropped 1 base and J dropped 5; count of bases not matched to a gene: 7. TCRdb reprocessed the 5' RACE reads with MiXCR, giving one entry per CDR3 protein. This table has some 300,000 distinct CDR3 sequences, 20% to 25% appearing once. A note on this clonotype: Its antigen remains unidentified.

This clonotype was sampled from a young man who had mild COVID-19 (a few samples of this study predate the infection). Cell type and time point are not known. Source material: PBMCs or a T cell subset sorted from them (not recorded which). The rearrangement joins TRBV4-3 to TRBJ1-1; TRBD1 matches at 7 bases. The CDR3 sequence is CASSQGGGQLTEAFF. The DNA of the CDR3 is TGCGCCAGCAGCCAAGGCGGGGGACAGTTAACTGAAGCTTTCTTT.